These 19 T cell receptor beta chains share one sample of origin, sequenced in a study of technical replicates of blood from a handful of donors. Sequenced by immunoSEQ multiplex PCR; TCRdb stores in-frame clones only, minus some. The data contain roughly 68,000 clones, about 91% of them singletons. The sample comprised T cells isolated from PBMCs. These receptors all stem from a human donor in good health.

The J gene is TRBJ2-7, the V gene TRBV7-9; 7 positions agree with TRBD1. CDR1 is SEHNR and CDR2 is FQNEAQ in the germline V gene (reference sequence). The trim removed 6 bases at V and 0 bases at J, leaving 8 bases unmatched. This CDR3 region has 15 residues. The CDR3 sequence is CASSIPGQSSYEQYF. CDR3 nucleotides: TGTGCCAGCAGTATTCCGGGACAGAGCTCCTACGAGCAGTACTTC.

The gene calls are TRBV19 and TRBJ1-5; D possibly corresponds to TRBD1 (6 bases). The CDR3 runs to 16 residues. The ends were cut back, 4 bases at V and 4 bases at J, with 17 bases in the middle. The V gene's germline CDR1 is LNHDA and CDR2 SQIVND (reference sequence). CDR3 DNA sequence: TGTGCCAGTAGTAAGGGGGGGACAACCACAAATCAGCCCCAGCATTTT. Protein product: CASSKGGTTTNQPQHF.

This chain joins TRBV29-1 and TRBJ2-1; 8 bases map to TRBD1. Germline V CDR1 and CDR2: SQVTM, ANQGSEA. CDR3 size: 13 residues. The V segment lost 8 bases and the J segment 6 bases; nucleotides outside the gene matches: 9. As DNA, the CDR3 is TGCAGCTTAAGGACAGGGTCATCCAATGAGCAGTTCTTC. Protein: CSLRTGSSNEQFF.

V gene TRBV19 combines with J gene TRBJ2-7, with TRBD1 matching over 10 bases. V lost 3 bases and J lost 6; bases outside the gene matches: 8. The CDR3 consists of 15 residues. CDR1 LNHDA and CDR2 SQIVND come from the germline V gene (reference sequence). In nucleotides, the CDR3 is TGTGCCAGTAGTATTCGGACAGGGGGTCCCCTCGAGCAGTACTTC. Its translation: CASSIRTGGPLEQYF.

V is TRBV4-1 and J is TRBJ2-7; no clear D. CDR3 size: 14 residues. With 4 bases removed from V and 2 bases from J, the gap between germline ends came to 12 bases. Germline V gene lookup returns CDR1 MGHRA and CDR2 YSYEKL. Here the CDR3 DNA reads TGCGCCAGCAGCCTATCAAGACATGCCTACGAGCAGTACTTC. It yields the protein CASSLSRHAYEQYF.

The chain has TRBV6-1 and TRBJ2-1; D call uncertain. The CDR3 runs 15 residues. V lost 7 bases to trimming and J lost 0 bases, with 13 bases between them. CDR1 and CDR2 from the germline V gene are MNHNS and SASEGT. CDR3 sequence reads: CASNSSPSSYNEQFF. The CDR3 coding sequence is TGTGCCAGCAACTCCTCCCCGAGCTCCTACAATGAGCAGTTCTTC.

This CDR3 reads CATSASHSQGGTEAFF. The CDR3 DNA follows: TGTGCCACCAGCGCCTCACACTCTCAGGGGGGAACTGAAGCTTTCTTT. V and J are TRBV15 and TRBJ1-1; 7 bases match TRBD1. J gave up 5 bases and V 5 bases, and 14 bases lay outside the gene matches. Germline CDR1 reads LNHNV; CDR2 reads YYDKDF (reference sequence). The CDR3 loop spans 16 amino acids.

The chain employs TRBV27 and TRBJ1-2, with a possible D match to TRBD1 (6 bases). Germline CDR1 reads MNHEY; CDR2 reads SMNVEV (reference sequence). The germline V and J ends were trimmed by 6 bases and 7 bases, with 15 bases remaining between them. This CDR3 has 13 residues. CDR3 in amino acids: CASSLNRETGYTF. The CDR3, as DNA: TGTGCCAGCAGCCTCAACAGGGAAACTGGCTACACCTTC.

Here the CDR3 reads CASSFRSPRRTSGRSSYNEQFF. The CDR3 nucleotides read TGTGCCAGCAGTTTCCGTTCTCCTCGCCGGACTAGCGGGAGGAGCTCCTACAATGAGCAGTTCTTC. The rearrangement joins TRBV27 to TRBJ2-1; 14 bases are shared with TRBD2. The junction had 16 bases not matched to a gene; V was cut back by 3 bases and J by 0 bases. Per the germline V gene, CDR1 is MNHEY and CDR2 is SMNVEV (reference sequence). CDR3 size: 22 residues.

V gene TRBV6-1 combines with J gene TRBJ1-5, with 8 bases aligning to TRBD1. J gave up 0 bases and V 2 bases, and 6 bases lay outside the gene matches. CDR3 length equals 17 residues. Germline CDR1 reads MNHNS; CDR2 reads SASEGT. The CDR3 is CASSETVRGLSNQPQHF. CDR3 DNA sequence: TGTGCCAGCAGTGAAACAGTCAGGGGGCTTAGCAATCAGCCCCAGCATTTT.

The chain employs TRBV5-1 and TRBJ2-1; 10 bases align to TRBD2. After removal of 3 bases from V and 4 bases from J, the junction contained 1 base not matched to a gene. The CDR3 covers 14 residues. Germline loops: CDR1 SGHRS, CDR2 YFSETQ. The CDR3 region is CASSYSGGYNEQFF. CDR3 nucleotides: TGCGCCAGCAGCTATAGCGGGGGGTACAATGAGCAGTTCTTC.

The CDR3 loop is CASTKGVYEQYF. CDR3 sequence (DNA): TGTGCCAGCACCAAGGGAGTCTACGAGCAGTACTTC. This chain joins TRBV2 and TRBJ2-7, with D possibly TRBD2 on 5 matching bases. Trimming cost V 7 bases and J 3 bases, with 10 bases left between them. The CDR3 has 12 residues. Germline V gene sequence: CDR1 SNHLY, CDR2 FYNNEI. Supplemented by reference TRBV2 and TRBJ2-7, the full variable domain reads EPEVTQTPSHQVTQMGQEVILRCVPISNHLYFYWYRQILGQKVEFLVSFYNNEISEKSEIFDDQFSVERPDGSNFTLKIRSTKLEDSAMYFCASTKGVYEQYFGPGTRLTVT.

The chain recombines TRBV7-2 with TRBJ1-2; D is possibly TRBD1 (6 bases). Trimming removed 3 bases at V and 4 bases at J, with 12 bases between. CDR3 length: 14 amino acids. Germline CDR1 SGHTA, CDR2 FQGNSA. This chain's CDR3 is CASSFRGGAYGYTF. Here the CDR3 DNA reads TGTGCCAGCAGCTTCCGTGGGGGGGCCTATGGCTACACCTTC.

The chain uses TRBV5-4 and TRBJ2-3; a possible D gene is TRBD1 (5 bases). This CDR3 is 15 amino acids long. In germline, CDR1 is SGHNT, CDR2 YYREEE (reference sequence). V lost 5 bases and J lost 1, with 14 bases in between. The chain's CDR3 is CASSQKSQGTDTQYF. CDR3 DNA sequence: TGTGCCAGCAGTCAGAAGTCACAGGGCACAGATACGCAGTATTTT. Together with reference TRBV5-4 and TRBJ2-3, the CDR3 gives the full variable domain: ETGVTQSPTHLIKTRGQQVTLRCSSQSGHNTVSWYQQALGQGPQFIFQYYREEENGRGNFPPRFSGLQFPNYSSELNVNALELDDSALYLCASSQKSQGTDTQYFGPGTRLTVL.

V usage is TRBV2 and J usage is TRBJ2-2; no reliable D call. V was shortened by 8 bases and J by 1 base, with 5 bases between the two germline ends. Germline-derived CDR1 and CDR2 are SNHLY and FYNNEI. CDR3 length: 12 residues. CDR3 in amino acids: CASPGNTGELFF. The CDR3 DNA follows: TGTGCCAGCCCAGGGAACACCGGGGAGCTGTTTTTT.

The V and J genes are TRBV9 and TRBJ2-7; tentative D call: TRBD1 (6 bases). Germline-derived CDR1 and CDR2 are SGDLS and YYNGEE. The CDR3 spans 14 residues. Trimming cost V 3 bases and J 0 bases, with 10 bases left between them. The CDR3 sequence is CASSAGTYSYEQYF. The DNA of the CDR3 is TGTGCCAGCAGCGCTGGGACATACTCCTACGAGCAGTACTTC.

As regards this clone: This sample also contains other DNA sequences that code for the same CDR3. The chain combines TRBV27 with TRBJ2-7; 11 nucleotides line up with TRBD1. Germline V gene sequence: CDR1 MNHEY, CDR2 SMNVEV (reference sequence). J was trimmed by 3 bases and V by 5 bases; bases with no gene match: 3. The CDR3 totals 14 residues. CDR3 in DNA: TGTGCCAGCAGTCCGGGGACAGGGGGCTACGAGCAGTACTTC. Protein product: CASSPGTGGYEQYF.

V usage is TRBV7-6 and J usage is TRBJ1-5, with D possibly being TRBD1 (6 bases). Trimming cost V 4 bases and J 4 bases, with 11 bases left between them. This CDR3 has 14 residues. Germline loops: CDR1 SGHVS, CDR2 FNYEAQ. The CDR3 loop is CASSWGDRNQPQHF. CDR3 in DNA: TGTGCCAGCAGCTGGGGAGACAGGAATCAGCCCCAGCATTTT. The full variable domain, in which reference TRBV7-6 and TRBJ1-5 provide the parts outside the CDR3, is GAGVSQSPRYKVTKRGQDVALRCDPISGHVSLYWYRQALGQGPEFLTYFNYEAQQDKSGLPNDRFSAERPEGSISTLTIQRTEQRDSAMYRCASSWGDRNQPQHFGDGTRLSIL.

The chain combines TRBV10-1 with TRBJ2-1; 7 bases align to TRBD2. Trimming cost V 3 bases and J 4 bases; bases outside gene matches: 9. This CDR3 spans 16 amino acids. The germline V gene encodes CDR1 WNHNN and CDR2 SYGVQD (reference sequence). CDR3 in amino acids: CASSESRVGLYNEQFF. CDR3 DNA: TGCGCCAGCAGTGAATCCAGGGTGGGACTATACAATGAGCAGTTCTTC.